Included here is one T cell receptor (beta chain) sequence, with context. Its antigen is currently not known. There are no base qualities to consult, and no much larger clone falls within one base. These data belong to a study of low-dose radiotherapy and immunotherapy resistance in tumors (dated by TCRdb to between 2021 and 2024). Concerning the study at large: In Cohort 1, 0.5 Gy per fraction was delivered every 2 weeks, and a total PTV dose of 6.5 Gy was prescribed. No randomization into treatment groups was done for the people taking part in the trial. The translational analysis covered eight patients: three from the first dose cohort and the first five from the second dose cohort. Patients were given nivolumab as a 240 mg flat dose every two weeks and ipilimumab at 1 mg/kg every six weeks, with both drugs delivered intravenously. Patients in Cohort 2 were given 1 Gy per fraction every two weeks, for a total of 13 Gy across 26 weeks. Aspirin 300 mg was taken orally once daily by patients for four cycles, starting on cycle 1 day 1. Cyclophosphamide 200 mg/m2 was given intravenously every two weeks, one day before each radiation and immunotherapy administration.

V is clipped by 6 bases and J by 2 bases, and the sequence between their germline boundaries is 13 bases long. CDR1 and CDR2 (MNHEY, SVGAGI) derive from the germline V gene. CDR3 length: 14 amino acids, cysteine to phenylalanine. Only CDR3 DNA remains: 42 bases, in frame from the first base. Donors were enrolled in RACIN, a single-arm phase I dose-escalation trial in which nivolumab, ipilimumab, aspirin, low-dose cyclophosphamide and low-dose radiotherapy were combined. Patients were eligible if they had advanced solid tumors that were TIL-negative. First-strand cDNA was synthesized with Superscript III and a set of TRAV- and TRBV-specific primers, covering both TCRalpha and TCRbeta chains. TCRs were amplified with Phusion for about 22 PCR cycles using a constant-region primer together with the adapter attached to the V primers. The isolated mRNA was amplified using the MessageAmp II aRNA Amplification Kit, with in vitro transcription performed for about 15 hours at 37 degrees C. The Dynabeads mRNA DIRECT Purification Kit was used to isolate mRNA for TCR sequencing. A second approximately 25-cycle Phusion PCR added indexed Illumina adapters, and products were purified with AMPure XP beads. Per the original workflow: Custom Perl scripts pooled TCR sequences encoding the same protein, removed out-of-frame sequences and computed each clonotype's abundance. TCR sequences supported by only a single read were excluded from analysis. The metrics used to describe the repertoires included Shannon entropy, Gini index, clonality, richness, and the frequency of TCRs shared between repertoires. In TCRdb, the public reads were trimmed at Q25 with fastp and aligned with MiXCR, with productive beta chains retained. When rows share a CDR3 protein, they turn into one entry using the most common DNA and genes. The authors' filters were not applied to this entry. Recorded for this sample are approximately 9,700 distinct CDR3 sequences; about 41% of them occurred a single time. The ten largest make up approximately 6% of the sample.

Rearrangement joined TRBV6-5 to TRBJ1-1, and TRBD1 may be the D gene, going by 5 matching bases. This sequence was found in a human donor with advanced metastatic prostate, ovarian, gallbladder or colorectal cancer (not recorded which). This table probably holds off-target reads from a library built for another chain. The CDR3 has the sequence CASSPPGLNTEAFF. At the DNA level, the sequence is TGTGCCAGCAGCCCTCCAGGGTTAAACACTGAAGCTTTCTTT.